These T cell receptor beta chains were read from a single sample in a study of shared clonotypes between healthy human individuals. Sequencing used immunoSEQ multiplex PCR; TCRdb keeps in-frame clones, though not all of them. The data show about 650,000 clones, around 95% seen once. Sample: naive CD8+ T cells sorted from blood. The receptor source for this set is a woman younger than 45 in good health. Both conserved end residues are part of each CDR3. Fields, in order: J gene, CDR3 length, clone size, V gene, D gene, CDR3 DNA, CDR3 protein. A D gene is named only where the DNA matches it firmly. A row's size may be missing; if present it is once, few, many or a size class.

J: TRBJ2-1
length: 16
size: NA
V: TRBV9
D: TRBD2
DNA: TGTGCCAGCAGCCCGGGAGGGACTAGCGGGAGATGGGAGCAGTTCTTC
CDR3: CASSPGGTSGRWEQFF

J: TRBJ1-1
length: 16
size: NA
V: TRBV5-4
D: NA
DNA: TGTGCCAGCAGCTTGGCGGCTCGGGTAGCTGACACTGAAGCTTTCTTT
CDR3: CASSLAARVADTEAFF

J: TRBJ1-2
length: 15
size: NA
V: TRBV19
D: NA
DNA: TGTGCCAGTAGTCGAGGATCTCTGGATAACTATGGCTACACCTTC
CDR3: CASSRGSLDNYGYTF

J: TRBJ2-7
length: 18
size: NA
V: TRBV5-1
D: TRBD2
DNA: TGCGCCAGCAGCTCGCAGGGGGGGATGCTAGCGGGAGCCTACGAGCAGTACTTC
CDR3: CASSSQGGMLAGAYEQYF

J: TRBJ2-4
length: 17
size: once
V: TRBV7-9
D: NA
DNA: TGTGCCAGCAGCTTAGCAGCGGCATACCCGACCAAAAACATTCAGTACTTC
CDR3: CASSLAAAYPTKNIQYF

J: TRBJ1-2
length: 12
size: NA
V: TRBV19
D: NA
DNA: TGTGCCAGTAGTGGGGACCGTCATGGCTACACCTTC
CDR3: CASSGDRHGYTF

J: TRBJ2-7
length: 14
size: NA
V: TRBV7-2
D: TRBD1
DNA: TGTGCCAGCAGCTTAGTCCCAGGGGGCCACGAGCAGTACTTC
CDR3: CASSLVPGGHEQYF

J: TRBJ2-7
length: 12
size: NA
V: TRBV7-6
D: TRBD2
DNA: TGTGCCAGCAGAAAGCGGGAGAAAGAGCAGTACTTC
CDR3: CASRKREKEQYF

J: TRBJ2-7
length: 13
size: NA
V: TRBV6-6
D: NA
DNA: TGTGCCAGCAGTTACGGGAACAACTACGAGCAGTACTTC
CDR3: CASSYGNNYEQYF

J: TRBJ2-2
length: 17
size: NA
V: TRBV9
D: TRBD1
DNA: TGTGCCAGCAGCCCTCGGGACAGGGGAAGGAGCACCGGGGAGCTGTTTTTT
CDR3: CASSPRDRGRSTGELFF

J: TRBJ1-1
length: 14
size: NA
V: TRBV2
D: NA
DNA: TGTGCCACAGGTTGGCAGCCGAGGAACACTGAAGCTTTCTTT
CDR3: CATGWQPRNTEAFF

J: TRBJ2-7
length: 12
size: NA
V: TRBV6-1
D: NA
DNA: TGTGCCAGCAGTGAAGTGACCTACGAGCAGTACTTC
CDR3: CASSEVTYEQYF

J: TRBJ2-7
length: 14
size: NA
V: TRBV27
D: NA
DNA: TGTGCCAGCAGTTTGGGCACCTCCTCCTACGAGCAGTACTTC
CDR3: CASSLGTSSYEQYF

J: TRBJ2-7
length: 14
size: NA
V: TRBV27
D: NA
DNA: TGTGCCAGCAGTTTATTCGTAGGGGGCTACGAGCAGTACTTC
CDR3: CASSLFVGGYEQYF

J: TRBJ2-2
length: 18
size: once
V: TRBV7-9
D: NA
DNA: TGTGCCAGCAGCTTAGAGGGTTCCGTAGGGGGGAACACCGGGGAGCTGTTTTTT
CDR3: CASSLEGSVGGNTGELFF

J: TRBJ1-3
length: 16
size: NA
V: TRBV7-9
D: NA
DNA: TGTGCCAGCAGCTTACCGGACGATCCGACTGGAAACACCATATATTTT
CDR3: CASSLPDDPTGNTIYF

J: TRBJ1-1
length: 14
size: NA
V: TRBV6-5
D: TRBD1
DNA: TGTGCCAGCAGTTACTCGATCAGGGGGACTGAAGCTTTCTTT
CDR3: CASSYSIRGTEAFF

J: TRBJ1-5
length: 17
size: few
V: TRBV28
D: TRBD1
DNA: TGTGCCAGCAGTCCCATGGGACAGTTCTATAGCAATCAGCCCCAGCATTTT
CDR3: CASSPMGQFYSNQPQHF

J: TRBJ1-1
length: 14
size: NA
V: TRBV5-1
D: NA
DNA: TGCGCCAGCAGCCCGCGTGGAGGGGACACTGAAGCTTTCTTT
CDR3: CASSPRGGDTEAFF

J: TRBJ1-6
length: 14
size: NA
V: TRBV7-9
D: TRBD1
DNA: TGTGCCAGCAGCTTCGACAGGGGCAACTCACCCCTCCACTTT
CDR3: CASSFDRGNSPLHF

J: TRBJ2-7
length: 15
size: NA
V: TRBV11-2
D: NA
DNA: TGTGCCAGCAGCACTAGGACTGATTTCTCCTACGAGCAGTACTTC
CDR3: CASSTRTDFSYEQYF

J: TRBJ1-2
length: 12
size: NA
V: TRBV5-4
D: NA
DNA: TGTGCCAGCAGCGGACCCGGGCCAGAAGTTATCTTC
CDR3: CASSGPGPEVIF

J: TRBJ2-7
length: 13
size: NA
V: TRBV19
D: NA
DNA: TGTGCCAGTAGTATAGGTCCAGTTTACGAGCAGTACTTC
CDR3: CASSIGPVYEQYF

J: TRBJ2-1
length: 15
size: NA
V: TRBV28
D: NA
DNA: TGTGCCAGCGCACGAGCGGGACAAAACTACAATGAGCAGTTCTTC
CDR3: CASARAGQNYNEQFF

J: TRBJ2-7
length: 11
size: NA
V: TRBV5-4
D: NA
DNA: TGTGCCAGCAGCAATAACTACGAGCAGTACTTC
CDR3: CASSNNYEQYF

J: TRBJ1-5
length: 14
size: NA
V: TRBV27
D: TRBD1
DNA: TGTGCCAGCAGTCCCGGACAGGAAAATCAGCCCCAGCATTTT
CDR3: CASSPGQENQPQHF

J: TRBJ2-1
length: 18
size: NA
V: TRBV7-6
D: NA
DNA: TGTGCCAGCAGCCGTAAGGGCGCCTCACTCTGGGCCGACAATGAGCAGTTCTTC
CDR3: CASSRKGASLWADNEQFF

J: TRBJ2-7
length: 13
size: once
V: TRBV29-1
D: TRBD2
DNA: TGCAGCGTTGACGGAGCGGGAAGCTACGAGCAGTACTTC
CDR3: CSVDGAGSYEQYF